This T cell receptor beta chain was captured in a study of human T cells and chemical hapten exposure. A few counts support this clonotype. What it recognizes is unknown. Overall study results and limits: High-frequency TCRs, those above 1 in 1000, stayed the same after DPC sensitization.

The CDR3 spans 16 residues. Losses at the gene ends were 2 bases for V and 0 bases for J; bases not matched to a gene: 3. This sample's time point: pre-sensitization, week 0. The treatment is: therapeutic diphenylcyclopropenone sensitization with weekly scalp DPC. People who gave samples had alopecia, were 18 to 70 years old, and were suitable for DPC. One entry per CDR3 protein, called by TCRdb with MiXCR from the RACE reads. Of some 360,000 distinct CDR3 sequences listed, 5% to 6.5% are singletons. This TCR was recovered from a woman between 50 and 59 years old with alopecia areata. Some clones in this sample may be carry-over from other donors' samples. This material consisted of whole blood, taken in connection with sensitization to the hapten diphenylcyclopropenone (DPC). This chain links TRBV12-3 or TRBV12-4 with TRBJ1-2; 10 bases agree with TRBD1. The CDR3 here is CASSLMTGGANYGYTF. The CDR3 DNA reads TGTGCCAGCAGTTTAATGACAGGGGGCGCTAACTATGGCTACACCTTC.